Following are 8 T cell receptor beta chains from one sample sequenced in a study of response to subunit inactivated influenza vaccine. TCRdb called the RT-PCR reads again in MiXCR, with one record for every CDR3 protein. The data contain hundreds of thousands of distinct CDR3 sequences, less than 20% of them seen just once; the ten biggest clones take up 11%. The input for sequencing was PBMCs from blood, taken 11 to 12 days after vaccination. These receptors all come from a man between 50 and 59 years old who received an inactivated influenza vaccine.

The chain employs TRBV28 and TRBJ2-7; 11 bases line up with TRBD2. The CDR3 loop spans 17 amino acids. Germline V gene sequence: CDR1 MDHEN, CDR2 SYDVKM. The V gene end was trimmed by 2 bases and the J gene end by 5 bases; junction bases not matched to a gene: 11. The CDR3 reads CASSLSSSGRASDEQYF. CDR3 coding DNA: TGTGCCAGCAGTTTAAGTAGTAGCGGGAGGGCCTCAGACGAGCAGTACTTC.

This clonotype came up many times. V usage is TRBV4-2 and J usage is TRBJ2-1; 9 bases map to TRBD2. This CDR3 comprises 17 residues. The V gene end was trimmed by 1 base and the J gene end by 5 bases; junction bases not matched to a gene: 9. The germline gives CDR1 LGHNA, CDR2 YNFKEQ. CDR3 residues: CASSQGQGLAGNNEQFF. The CDR3 DNA sequence: TGTGCCAGCAGCCAAGGTCAGGGGCTAGCGGGAAACAATGAGCAGTTCTTC.

V gene TRBV14 combines with J gene TRBJ2-1; 7 positions match TRBD1. The V segment lost 0 bases and the J segment 2 bases; nucleotides outside the gene matches: 13. This CDR3 comprises 19 residues. Germline assignment: CDR1 SGHDN and CDR2 FVKESK. The CDR3 bases are TGTGCCAGCAGCCAAGAGGGGACAGTGCGGACCCATACCTACAATGAGCAGTTCTTC. This sequence encodes CASSQEGTVRTHTYNEQFF. The full variable domain, with the rest looked up from reference TRBV14 and TRBJ2-1, is EAGVTQFPSHSVIEKGQTVTLRCDPISGHDNLYWYRRVMGKEIKFLLHFVKESKQDESGMPNNRFLAERTGGTYSTLKVQPAELEDSGVYFCASSQEGTVRTHTYNEQFFGPGTRLTVL.

This clonotype was counted between two and nine times. V is TRBV6-1 and J is TRBJ2-5; D gene uncertain. The V end was cut by 6 bases, the J end by 0 bases, with 11 bases between. Per the germline V gene, CDR1 is MNHNS and CDR2 is SASEGT. CDR3 size: 14 residues. The CDR3 coding sequence is TGTGCCAGCAGGGGCCTCGTGGACCAAGAGACCCAGTACTTC. Protein sequence: CASRGLVDQETQYF.

The chain employs TRBV10-3 and TRBJ2-7; 14 bases match TRBD2. Germline CDR1 is ENHRY and CDR2 is SYGVKD. There are 15 residues in the CDR3. Trimming cost V 7 bases and J 3 bases; bases outside gene matches: 5. The CDR3 DNA sequence: TGTGCCATCACTCCGGGACTAGCGGGAGTCTACGAGCAGTACTTC. This codes for CAITPGLAGVYEQYF.

This chain uses TRBV5-5 with TRBJ2-7; no definite D call. CDR1 and CDR2 (germline): SGHKS, YYEKEE (reference sequence). The V gene lost 0 bases and the J gene lost 0 bases, with 7 bases spanning the gap. The CDR3 runs 14 residues. This CDR3 is CASSLEVSSYEQYF. The CDR3 nucleotides read TGTGCCAGCAGCTTGGAGGTCAGCTCCTACGAGCAGTACTTC. The whole variable domain, filled in from reference TRBV5-5 and TRBJ2-7, reads DAGVTQSPTHLIKTRGQQVTLRCSPISGHKSVSWYQQVLGQGPQFIFQYYEKEERGRGNFPDRFSARQFPNYSSELNVNALLLGDSALYLCASSLEVSSYEQYFGPGTRLTVT.

The chain is built from TRBV7-2 and TRBJ2-7, with TRBD2 matching 10 bases. CDR1 SGHTA and CDR2 FQGNSA come from the germline V gene. This CDR3 is built from 15 residues. Trimming took 5 bases from V and 2 from J; bases not matched to a gene: 6. CDR3 sequence (DNA): TGTGCCAGCAGCGGCCTAGCGGGAGTAACCTACGAGCAGTACTTC. Its translation is CASSGLAGVTYEQYF.

This clonotype occurred a few times. The chain recombines TRBV4-1 with TRBJ2-5, with a weak D call TRBD2 (5 bases). The length of the CDR3 is 14 residues. The germline gives CDR1 MGHRA, CDR2 YSYEKL. Trimming shortened V by 4 bases and J by 2 bases, and 11 bases separated the two germline ends. This chain's CDR3 is CASSPQDSQETQYF. CDR3 DNA: TGCGCCAGCAGCCCTCAGGACTCGCAAGAGACCCAGTACTTC.